The entry that follows covers one T cell receptor beta chain sequence. The specificity of this receptor is unknown. The sample holds no much larger clone one base away, and base qualities are not on file. The data stem from a study of identical twins (dated by TCRdb to the mid-2010s). About the investigation overall: TCR alpha and beta repertoires from monozygotic twins, unrelated adults of various ages and cord blood were deep-sequenced to test whether fetal clonotypes persist. To rule out contamination, replicate twin experiments were performed at different times with different library preparation protocols.

V is trimmed back by 1 base and J by 4 bases, and the junction contains 9 bases that no gene match accounts for. Inclusive of the bounding cysteine and valine, the CDR3 is 16 residues long. The only DNA kept is the CDR3, 48 bases in frame from the first base. Every donor in the study was a healthy Caucasian. Three pairs of female monozygotic twins, all aged 18 to 29 years, were included in the twin cohort. RNA for TCR libraries was isolated from peripheral blood mononuclear cells. The study at large found these results: Abundant cord blood beta clonotypes carried fewer insertions; young adult naive repertoires showed a weaker similar trend, while memory repertoires showed none. Conclusions relied on cross-sectional statistical analysis, since the same donors could not be followed over many years. Invariant T cells such as MAIT and iNKT could partly confound zero-insertion analyses, though diverse VJ usage argued against this for most clonotypes. Compared with coincidental sharing between unrelated individuals, out-of-frame TCR alpha sequences shared between twins had an excess of sequences with low generation probability. In beta out-of-frame sequences, excess twin sharing was weaker, because having fewer shared sequences lowered the signal-to-noise ratio. Out-of-frame TCR alpha sharing in monozygotic twins was systematically underestimated by recombination models, whereas sharing between unrelated individuals was in agreement with the recombination models.

The protocol used for the library was 5' RACE. Sequencing was carried out with an Illumina HiSeq 2000. A universal primer binding site was added through template switching, and the final cDNA carried a unique molecular identifier so that TCR cDNA molecules could be counted accurately. Specific primers in the conserved constant-segment region were used to synthesize first-strand cDNA for TCR alpha and beta chains. To control for contamination, each cDNA library was double barcoded with a SMART-Mk sample barcode plus Illumina barcodes. TruSeq adapter sequences, together with Illumina sample barcodes, were added in two successive PCR steps. Sequencing of the TCR alpha and beta cDNA libraries was done on the Illumina HiSeq platform using custom primers. As for the authors' bioinformatics: Raw reads were processed with MiGEC to extract unique molecular identifiers, and MiXCR was used to determine CDR3 positions. Recombination models were inferred per individual with the repgenHMM and IGoR tools using an EM algorithm. The tcR package in R was used for shared clonotype analysis, with sharing normalized by the product of cloneset sizes. Out-of-frame nonproductive sequences were analyzed to study raw recombination free of thymic and clonal selection effects. TCRdb passed the public sequencing reads through fastp at Q25 and MiXCR, retaining productive beta sequences. Rows with one shared CDR3 protein collapse into an entry with the most common genes and DNA. TCRdb's processing, not the study's, gives the V and J calls here. This sample has 700,000 to 950,000 distinct CDR3 sequences in its table, and roughly 12% of those were observed once. The ten largest account for around 1.6% of the sample.

This same sample was also taken into another study, of yellow fever vaccine responses in identical twins. Looking at the second paper: According to the authors, in identical twins the way T cells responded to vaccination appeared partly convergent and partly personalized. In the study, vaccine-responding T cell clones were precisely tracked in identical twins.

Specimen: PBMCs. The rearrangement joined TRBV23-1 to TRBJ2-7, with 8 bases aligning to TRBD2. TRBV23-1 is an ORF for which the function is uncertain. This receptor was obtained from a woman between 18 and 30 years old in good health. The sequenced DNA: TGCGCCAGCAGTCAATATGGGCGGGGGGCTCTTTACGAGCAGTACGTC. Its protein product is CASSQYGRGALYEQYV.